These T cell receptor beta chains were read from a single sample in a study of T-cell reconstitution after alpha-beta-depleted transplantation in children. TCRdb reanalysed the PCR reads using MiXCR and keeps one entry per CDR3 protein. The sample yields roughly 90,000 distinct CDR3 sequences, 9.5% to 15% seen once. Sequencing used PBMCs from the stem cell graft donor, obtained from the stem cell graft. These receptors came from a human donor who donated a stem cell graft to a child with inherited bone marrow failure. CDR3s include the opening cysteine and the closing phenylalanine or tryptophan. Each record gives: clone size, D gene, V gene, J gene, CDR3 protein, CDR3 DNA. A D gene is named only where the DNA matches it firmly. Expanded clones are given a class, and other clones once, few, many or no size at all.

>many|NA|TRBV27|TRBJ1-5
CASRQGNQPQHF
TGTGCCAGCAGACAGGGCAATCAGCCCCAGCATTTT
>few|TRBD2|TRBV5-1|TRBJ2-3
CASSRGAGSTDTQYF
TGCGCCAGCAGCCGCGGAGCGGGGAGCACAGATACGCAGTATTTT
>once|NA|TRBV11-3|TRBJ2-2
CASSYTPGPNTGELFF
TGTGCCAGCAGTTACACGCCGGGACCCAACACCGGGGAGCTGTTTTTT
>many|NA|TRBV7-9|TRBJ2-3
CASSLEEGTAYF
TGTGCCAGCAGCTTAGAAGAGGGGACGGCGTATTTT
>NA|NA|TRBV7-9|TRBJ2-7
CASSLGGRVGEQYF
TGTGCCAGCAGCTTAGGTGGCAGGGTGGGCGAGCAGTACTTC
>few|NA|TRBV29-1|TRBJ1-2
CSVDYGYTF
TGCAGCGTTGACTATGGCTACACCTTC
>NA|TRBD1|TRBV5-6|TRBJ1-1
CASSVDRGPEAFF
TGTGCCAGCAGTGTCGACAGGGGACCTGAAGCTTTCTTT
>many|TRBD1|TRBV4-2|TRBJ1-1
CASSLWTGNTEAFF
TGTGCCAGCAGCCTATGGACAGGGAACACTGAAGCTTTCTTT
>many|TRBD1|TRBV5-1|TRBJ1-1
CASSLAGTGTYTEAFF
TGCGCCAGCAGCTTGGCTGGGACAGGGACCTACACTGAAGCTTTCTTT
>NA|TRBD2|TRBV4-2|TRBJ2-2
CASSPRGASGRVSHGELFF
TGTGCCAGCAGCCCCAGGGGGGCTAGCGGGAGGGTATCCCACGGGGAGCTGTTTTTT
>many|TRBD1|TRBV7-2|TRBJ2-7
CASSLTATGTGDYEQYF
TGTGCCAGCAGCTTAACGGCAACCGGGACAGGGGACTACGAGCAGTACTTC
>many|TRBD1|TRBV12-3/TRBV12-4|TRBJ1-6
CASGEGQGASPLHF
TGTGCCAGCGGAGAGGGACAGGGGGCTTCACCCCTCCACTTT
>many|NA|TRBV7-2|TRBJ2-1
CASSLAWTQEAYNEQFF
TGTGCCAGCAGCTTAGCCTGGACTCAGGAGGCCTACAATGAGCAGTTCTTC
>medium-sized|NA|TRBV7-8|TRBJ2-1
CASSLNRGPSDEQFF
TGTGCCAGCAGCTTAAATCGGGGGCCATCGGATGAGCAGTTCTTC
>few|TRBD2|TRBV7-2|TRBJ2-1
CASSWGLAGGNEQFF
TGTGCCAGCAGCTGGGGACTAGCGGGAGGGAATGAGCAGTTCTTC
>NA|NA|TRBV6-2/TRBV6-3|TRBJ2-3
CASTKWARTDTQYF
TGTGCCAGCACAAAATGGGCGCGCACAGATACGCAGTATTTT
>NA|NA|TRBV27|TRBJ2-1
CASSLGGGVNEQFF
TGTGCCAGCAGTTTAGGAGGGGGCGTAAATGAGCAGTTCTTC
>NA|NA|TRBV29-1|TRBJ1-1
CSVATERTEAFF
TGCAGCGTTGCGACAGAGAGGACTGAAGCTTTCTTT
>many|NA|TRBV20-1|TRBJ1-5
CSATSGLGAQPQHF
TGCAGTGCTACCTCCGGACTTGGGGCTCAGCCCCAGCATTTT
>NA|NA|TRBV5-5|TRBJ2-2
CASSLEGTYITGELFF
TGTGCCAGCAGCTTGGAGGGAACTTATATCACCGGGGAGCTGTTTTTT
>many|NA|TRBV24-1|TRBJ2-1
CATSDGRLTHNEQFF
TGTGCCACCAGTGATGGGAGGTTGACCCACAATGAGCAGTTCTTC
>many|TRBD1|TRBV6-1|TRBJ1-5
CASSQHGQDNQPQHF
TGTGCCAGCAGCCAACATGGACAGGACAATCAGCCCCAGCATTTT
>many|NA|TRBV29-1|TRBJ1-4
CSVEAGLDEKLFF
TGCAGCGTTGAAGCAGGGTTGGATGAAAAACTGTTTTTT